This paragraph reports one T cell receptor beta chain. These data come from a study of blood T cell repertoires in COVID-19. The CDR3 has 13 amino acids. The V end lost 5 bases, the J end lost 0 bases, and 5 bases lay between the germline ends. In the source study's methods: Estimates of nucleated cell counts were drawn from the amplification of reference gene primers. Repertoires were generated with immunoSEQ multiplex PCR, while TCRdb's copy carries only in-frame clones and drops some. D and trimming come from the DNA, and the V and J calls and clone size come from that table. Of about 150,000 clones in the sample, roughly 85% are singletons; the top ten hold around 8%. Seattle participants joined during active infection and were tracked over time.

This clonotype was sampled from an older woman with COVID-19, enrolled during active disease. The specimen was peripheral blood. The rearrangement links TRBV12-3 or TRBV12-4 to TRBJ1-3; D remains unclear. CDR3: CASSQVSGNTIYF. CDR3 nucleotide sequence: TGTGCCAGCAGTCAGGTCTCTGGAAACACCATATATTTT.